This entry lists 29 T cell receptor beta chains sequenced from one sample in a study of siplizumab effects on memory and regulatory T cells. Using immunoSEQ multiplex PCR, the repertoire was profiled, and TCRdb retains in-frame clones only, with some absent. The profile shows tens of thousands of clones, approximately 95% of them singletons. Sequencing was carried out using CD8+ T cells sorted from blood. These receptors came from a human donor in good health.

CDR3 loop: CRTRDQPQHF. As DNA, the CDR3 is TGCAGGACAAGGGATCAGCCCCAGCATTTT. The chain recombines TRBV20-1 with TRBJ1-5; D unclear. This CDR3 is built from 10 residues. Per the germline V gene, CDR1 is DFQATT and CDR2 is SNEGSKA (reference sequence).

This rearrangement joins TRBV11-3 to TRBJ2-4; 7 positions agree with TRBD2. Germline values: CDR1 SGHNT, CDR2 YENEEA. Losses at the gene ends were 7 bases for V and 2 bases for J; bases not matched to a gene: 2. The CDR3 runs 13 residues. The CDR3 is CASTGGTKNIQYF. In nucleotides, the CDR3 is TGTGCCAGCACGGGAGGAACCAAAAACATTCAGTACTTC.

This CDR3 is CSVDSGQMNTEAFF. In DNA, the CDR3 is TGCAGCGTTGACTCTGGACAGATGAACACTGAAGCTTTCTTT. The chain links TRBV29-1 to TRBJ1-1; tentatively, D is TRBD1 (6 bases). V was clipped by 3 bases and J by 0 bases, with 11 bases between them. This CDR3 has 14 residues. Germline V gives CDR1 SQVTM, CDR2 ANQGSEA.

The CDR3 spells CASRKTGSEAFF. The CDR3 DNA follows: TGTGCCAGCAGAAAGACAGGGAGTGAAGCTTTCTTT. V usage is TRBV7-9 and J usage is TRBJ1-1, with 7 bases lining up with TRBD1. Trimming took 6 bases from V and 7 from J; bases not matched to a gene: 5. The CDR3 is 12 residues long. Germline lookup yields CDR1 SEHNR and CDR2 FQNEAQ (reference sequence).

The V and J genes are TRBV6-5 and TRBJ2-7; D is possibly TRBD1 (5 bases). Trimming removed 0 bases at V and 7 bases at J, with 13 bases between. The CDR3 runs to 14 residues. Per the germline V gene, CDR1 is MNHEY and CDR2 is SVGAGI. CDR3: CASSYSGAGLEQYF. CDR3 sequence (DNA): TGTGCCAGCAGTTACTCTGGGGCTGGGCTGGAGCAGTACTTC.

The chain uses TRBV6-5 and TRBJ2-2; D uncertain. The CDR3 is made up of 13 amino acids. Looked up from germline, CDR1 is MNHEY and CDR2 is SVGAGI. Trimming stripped 0 bases from V and 7 bases from J, with 6 bases between. CDR3 nucleotides: TGTGCCAGCAGTTACTCTGGGGTCGGGGAGCTGTTTTTT. This gives the protein CASSYSGVGELFF.

In the case of this clone: Other nucleotide sequences from this sample produce the same CDR3. The chain recombines TRBV28 with TRBJ2-7, with TRBD2 as a possible D gene (5 bases). The V gene's germline CDR1 is MDHEN and CDR2 SYDVKM. Trimming pared 6 bases from V and 4 bases from J, leaving 7 bases between. The CDR3 runs to 11 residues. The CDR3 spells CASRGGYEQYF. The CDR3 bases are TGTGCCAGCAGAGGAGGATACGAGCAGTACTTC.

J is TRBJ2-5 and V is TRBV7-6, with a possible D match to TRBD2 (6 bases). The CDR3 length is 14 residues. Trimming shortened V by 0 bases and J by 5 bases, and 10 bases separated the two germline ends. Germline V gene data show CDR1 as SGHVS and CDR2 as FNYEAQ. CDR3 sequence (DNA): TGTGCCAGCAGCTTAGCCGGAGGGTCGGAGACCCAGTACTTC. This codes for CASSLAGGSETQYF.

The V call is TRBV21-1, the J call TRBJ2-4; TRBD2, the table's D call, was not compared with the DNA. TRBV21-1 is labeled a pseudogene. The CDR3 covers 17 residues. CDR3 sequence (DNA): TGTGCCAGCAGCCCCAAGGGCCTAGCGGGCTCCCATAACATTCAGTACTTC. This translates into CASSPKGLAGSHNIQYF.

The chain recombines TRBV7-9 with TRBJ2-7; D gene unclear. CDR1 SEHNR and CDR2 FQNEAQ come from the germline V gene (reference sequence). Trimming took 7 bases from V and 5 from J, leaving 15 bases between them. The CDR3 contains 13 residues. DNA for the CDR3: TGTGCCAGCAACTTGGGTAATCCCCACGAGCAGTACTTC. Amino acid sequence: CASNLGNPHEQYF.

This chain links TRBV7-3 with TRBJ2-7; D is ambiguous. Germline V gene data show CDR1 as SGHTA and CDR2 as FQGTGA. The V end lost 3 bases, the J end lost 1 base, and 7 bases lay between the germline ends. The CDR3 consists of 13 residues. The CDR3: CASSLAISYEQYF. As DNA, the CDR3 is TGTGCCAGCAGCTTGGCCATTTCCTACGAGCAGTACTTC.

The chain uses TRBV4-3 and TRBJ2-7; 9 bases align to TRBD2. This CDR3 spans 15 amino acids. CDR1 LGHNA and CDR2 YSLEER come from the germline V gene. V lost 0 bases, J lost 2 bases, and 2 bases stayed unmatched. The CDR3, as DNA: TGCGCCAGCAGCCAAGACGGCGGGAGGGCCTACGAGCAGTACTTC. This translates into CASSQDGGRAYEQYF.

The chain uses TRBV4-1 and TRBJ1-1, with D possibly TRBD1 on 5 matching bases. The CDR3 runs 16 residues. Germline V gene sequence: CDR1 MGHRA, CDR2 YSYEKL. Deletions cut 1 base from V and 0 bases from J, with 12 bases between. This CDR3 reads CASSQAQGRLNTEAFF. The CDR3 DNA is TGCGCCAGCAGCCAAGCCCAGGGACGGTTGAACACTGAAGCTTTCTTT.

The chain combines TRBV5-1 with TRBJ2-2; TRBD1 matches 12 bases. Per the germline V gene, CDR1 is SGHRS and CDR2 is YFSETQ. There are 15 residues in the CDR3. V gave up 5 bases and J gave up 6 bases; unmatched junction bases: 5. As DNA, the CDR3 is TGCGCCAGCAGTGAGGGACAGGGGGCGGCCGGGGAGCTGTTTTTT. Encoded protein: CASSEGQGAAGELFF.

The gene calls are TRBV7-9 and TRBJ2-1, with 11 bases matching TRBD2. CDR1 is SEHNR, CDR2 FQNEAQ, per germline (reference sequence). CDR3 size: 16 residues. With V trimmed by 5 bases and J by 3 bases, 6 bases remained unmatched. The CDR3 DNA reads as TGTGCCAGCAGCGCCAGGGGACTAGCGGTCTACAATGAGCAGTTCTTC. Amino acid sequence: CASSARGLAVYNEQFF.

This chain joins TRBV4-1 and TRBJ2-1, with a possible D match to TRBD2 (6 bases). V dropped 0 bases and J dropped 5 bases, with 14 bases sitting between them. CDR1 MGHRA and CDR2 YSYEKL come from the germline V gene. The length of the CDR3 is 16 residues. Here the CDR3 DNA reads TGCGCCAGCAGCCAAGAGGTCGGTAGCGGTAACAATGAGCAGTTCTTC. It encodes CASSQEVGSGNNEQFF.

The chain couples TRBV13 to TRBJ2-1, with 12 bases lining up with TRBD2. J was trimmed by 7 bases and V by 8 bases; bases with no gene match: 9. This CDR3 contains 15 residues. Germline loops: CDR1 PRHDT, CDR2 FYEKMQ (reference sequence). The CDR3 is CASSLAGGPENEQFF. The CDR3 nucleotides read TGTGCCAGCTCCCTAGCGGGAGGGCCGGAAAATGAGCAGTTCTTC.

This clone was seen just once. The V and J genes are TRBV19 and TRBJ2-7, with 9 bases identical to TRBD1. The CDR3 sequence is 15 residues long. The germline gives CDR1 LNHDA, CDR2 SQIVND (reference sequence). V lost 5 bases to trimming and J lost 1 base; unmatched junction nucleotides: 6. DNA for the CDR3: TGTGCCAGTAGTGTCTCCGGGACAGGGTCCTACGAGCAGTACTTC. It is translated as CASSVSGTGSYEQYF.

The rearrangement links TRBV10-3 to TRBJ2-2; D might be TRBD1 (6 bases). CDR3 length equals 13 residues. With 8 bases removed from V and 5 bases from J, the gap between germline ends came to 12 bases. Germline V gene data show CDR1 as ENHRY and CDR2 as SYGVKD. CDR3: CAIHHRDTGELFF. CDR3 DNA sequence: TGTGCCATCCATCACAGGGATACCGGGGAGCTGTTTTTT.

V is TRBV6-5 and J is TRBJ2-5; 9 bases fit TRBD2. Germline assignment: CDR1 MNHEY and CDR2 SVGAGI. Germline trimming cut 2 bases from V and 1 base from J; bases unmatched to any gene: 5. The CDR3 has 16 amino acids. CDR3 sequence (DNA): TGTGCCAGCAGTTACGAGGTAGCGGGAGTCCAAGAGACCCAGTACTTC. This sequence encodes CASSYEVAGVQETQYF.

The chain's CDR3 is CASSVGSGETQYF. In DNA, the CDR3 is TGTGCCAGCAGCGTGGGAAGCGGAGAGACCCAGTACTTC. V gene TRBV9 combines with J gene TRBJ2-5; a weak D match, TRBD2 (5 bases). This CDR3 is 13 amino acids long. Germline V gene lookup returns CDR1 SGDLS and CDR2 YYNGEE. V lost 2 bases and J lost 4, with 9 bases in between.

V gene TRBV28 combines with J gene TRBJ2-3; 9 bases align to TRBD2. After removal of 2 bases from V and 0 bases from J, the junction contained 18 bases not matched to a gene. Germline loops: CDR1 MDHEN, CDR2 SYDVKM. This CDR3 has 21 residues. As DNA, the CDR3 is TGTGCCAGCAGTTTAGCACGGCTATATGGTGGGCGGGAGGGAAGCACAGATACGCAGTATTTT. Its translation is CASSLARLYGGREGSTDTQYF.

The V call is TRBV19, the J call TRBJ2-2; D unclear. The CDR3 is 15 residues long. V dropped 10 bases and J dropped 6 bases, with 21 bases sitting between them. CDR1 and CDR2 (germline): LNHDA, SQIVND (reference sequence). Here the CDR3 reads CATFSRAKGPGELFF. CDR3 nucleotides: TGTGCCACCTTTAGCCGGGCTAAAGGACCCGGGGAGCTGTTTTTT.

The gene calls are TRBV4-1 and TRBJ1-1; tentatively, D is TRBD1 (5 bases). This CDR3 spans 13 amino acids. Trimming shortened V by 0 bases and J by 6 bases, and 8 bases separated the two germline ends. CDR1 is MGHRA, CDR2 YSYEKL, per germline. This chain's CDR3 is CASSQEVRAEAFF. CDR3 coding DNA: TGCGCCAGCAGCCAAGAGGTCAGGGCTGAAGCTTTCTTT.

This sequence joins TRBV7-2 and TRBJ2-3; no clear D. The CDR3 spans 15 residues. V was pared by 1 base and J by 2 bases, with 10 bases between. Germline CDR1 SGHTA, CDR2 FQGNSA. CDR3: CASSLVGSPTDTQYF. In nucleotides, the CDR3 is TGTGCCAGCAGCTTAGTCGGCAGCCCCACAGATACGCAGTATTTT.

Points on this clone: The same CDR3 also results from other DNA sequences found in this sample. V and J are TRBV30 and TRBJ2-1, with TRBD2 identical over 7 bases. Germline V gives CDR1 GTSNPN, CDR2 SVGIG (reference sequence). The J segment lost 10 bases and the V segment lost 0 bases, leaving 6 bases of the junction unmatched. The CDR3 is 13 residues long. The CDR3 region has the DNA TGTGCCTGGAGTGTGGGGGGGAGCCAAGAGCAGTTCTTC. Translating it yields CAWSVGGSQEQFF. Complete variable domain (other parts from reference TRBV30 and TRBJ2-1): SQTIHQWPATLVQPVGSPLSLECTVEGTSNPNLYWYRQAAGRGLQLLFYSVGIGQISSEVPQNLSASRPQDRQFILSSKKLLLSDSGFYLCAWSVGGSQEQFFGPGTRLTVL.

The chain couples TRBV4-1 to TRBJ2-5; 9 bases align to TRBD1. Germline CDR1 reads MGHRA; CDR2 reads YSYEKL. Unmatched junction bases numbered 6, after V lost 0 bases and J lost 4 bases. The CDR3 is 16 amino acids. The CDR3 DNA is TGCGCCAGCAGCCAAGACTACAGGGGGCGACGAGAGACCCAGTACTTC. Residues: CASSQDYRGRRETQYF.

The gene calls are TRBV2 and TRBJ1-5, with D perhaps TRBD1 (6 bases). Trimming cost V 4 bases and J 4 bases, with 11 bases left between them. Germline V gene data show CDR1 as SNHLY and CDR2 as FYNNEI. This CDR3 region has 14 residues. DNA for the CDR3: TGTGCCAGCAGTGGTGCAGGGACAAATCAGCCCCAGCATTTT. This translates into CASSGAGTNQPQHF.

The V call is TRBV5-1, the J call TRBJ2-7; D possibly corresponds to TRBD1 (5 bases). CDR1 and CDR2 from the germline V gene are SGHRS and YFSETQ. This CDR3 comprises 15 residues. V was shortened by 0 bases and J by 3 bases, with 13 bases between the two germline ends. The CDR3 reads CASSLGTDRIYEQYF. The DNA of the CDR3 is TGCGCCAGCAGCTTGGGTACAGACAGAATCTACGAGCAGTACTTC.